This T cell receptor (beta chain) was profiled in a study of PD-L1 blockade in urothelial cancer. Study overall: About 85% of the roughly 30 patients were males with bladder-origin urothelial cancer. Prior regimens of chemotherapy numbered 0 to 3 per patient.

As for time point: pretreatment peripheral blood. Method: immunoSEQ multiplex PCR; TCRdb's copy keeps in-frame clones and lacks some. The sample yields roughly 130,000 clones, about 88% seen once. Germline V gene lookup returns CDR1 SNHLY and CDR2 FYNNEI. CDR3 length: 13 residues. V shed 7 bases and J 5 bases; nucleotides not matched to a gene: 4. This clone appeared a few times. The chain recombines TRBV2 with TRBJ2-1; the match to TRBD2 covers 8 bases. This clonotype originated in a man aged 50-60 years with urothelial cancer. The sample was PBMCs, taken around atezolizumab (anti-PD-L1) treatment. The CDR3 loop is CASKLAEDNEQFF. In nucleotides, the CDR3 is TGTGCCAGCAAACTAGCGGAGGACAATGAGCAGTTCTTC.